The source of this T cell receptor (beta chain) is a study of blood T cell repertoires in COVID-19. CDR3 length equals 14 residues. The junction had 6 bases not matched to a gene; V was cut back by 1 base and J by 6 bases. Germline CDR1 and CDR2: SGHNT and YENEEA. Profiled with immunoSEQ multiplex PCR; TCRdb holds only in-frame clones, not every one. Of over 50,000 clones listed, 84% are singletons. Sequencing input: peripheral blood. The TCR originated in a man between 60 and 75 years old with COVID-19, enrolled during active disease. The rearrangement joins TRBV11-3 to TRBJ2-7, with TRBD1 identical over 7 bases. The CDR3, as DNA: TGTGCCAGCAGCTTAGGACAGGGCCTGGGCGAGCAGTACTTC. Its translation: CASSLGQGLGEQYF.